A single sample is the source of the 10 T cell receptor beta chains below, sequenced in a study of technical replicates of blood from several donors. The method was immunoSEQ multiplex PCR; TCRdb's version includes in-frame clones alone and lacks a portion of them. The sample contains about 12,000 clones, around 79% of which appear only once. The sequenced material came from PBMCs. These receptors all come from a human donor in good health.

The CDR3 here is CASSPGGSGNTIYF. The CDR3 DNA follows: TGTGCCAGCAGCCCCGGCGGTTCTGGAAACACCATATATTTT. The rearrangement uses TRBV7-9 and TRBJ1-3; D remains unclear. V shed 5 bases and J shed 1 base, with 9 bases lying between them. The CDR3 is 14 residues long. Per germline, CDR1 SEHNR and CDR2 FQNEAQ (reference sequence).

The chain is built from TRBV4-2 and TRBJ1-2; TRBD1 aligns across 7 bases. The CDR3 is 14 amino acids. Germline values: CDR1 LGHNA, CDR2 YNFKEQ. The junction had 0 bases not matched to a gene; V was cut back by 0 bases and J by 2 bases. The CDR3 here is CASSQDRGNYGYTF. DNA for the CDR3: TGTGCCAGCAGCCAAGACAGGGGGAACTATGGCTACACCTTC.

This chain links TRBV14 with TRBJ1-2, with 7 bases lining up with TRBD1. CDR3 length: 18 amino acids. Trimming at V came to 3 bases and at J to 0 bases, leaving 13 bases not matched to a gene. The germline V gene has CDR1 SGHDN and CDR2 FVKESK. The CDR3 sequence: CASSQLTGRGEANYGYTF. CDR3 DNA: TGTGCCAGCAGCCAGCTCACCGGCAGGGGGGAGGCTAACTATGGCTACACCTTC.

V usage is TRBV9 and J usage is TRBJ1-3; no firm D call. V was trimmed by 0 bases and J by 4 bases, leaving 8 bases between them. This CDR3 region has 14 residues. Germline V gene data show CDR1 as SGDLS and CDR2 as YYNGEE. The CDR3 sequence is CASSVGLIGNTIYF. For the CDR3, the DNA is TGTGCCAGCAGCGTAGGGCTGATAGGAAACACCATATATTTT.

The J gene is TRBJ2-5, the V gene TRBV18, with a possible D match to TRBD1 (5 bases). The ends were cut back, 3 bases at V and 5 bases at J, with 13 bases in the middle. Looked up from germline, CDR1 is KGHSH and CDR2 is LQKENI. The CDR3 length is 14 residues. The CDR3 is CASSPRTSQETQYF. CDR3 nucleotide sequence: TGTGCCAGCTCACCCCGGACAAGTCAGGAGACCCAGTACTTC.

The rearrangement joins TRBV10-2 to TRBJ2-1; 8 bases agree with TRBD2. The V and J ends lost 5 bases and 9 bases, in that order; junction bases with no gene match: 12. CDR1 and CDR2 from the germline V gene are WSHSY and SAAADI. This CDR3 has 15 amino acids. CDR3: CASSQAGDGASEQFF. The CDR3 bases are TGCGCCAGCAGTCAAGCGGGAGACGGCGCCTCTGAGCAGTTCTTC.

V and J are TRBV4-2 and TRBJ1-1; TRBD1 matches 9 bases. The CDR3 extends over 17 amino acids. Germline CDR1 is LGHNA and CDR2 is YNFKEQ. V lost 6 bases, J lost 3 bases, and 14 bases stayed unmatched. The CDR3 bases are TGTGCCAGCAGTCTTCTCTCGGGACAGGGTTTGGACACTGAAGCTTTCTTT. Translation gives CASSLLSGQGLDTEAFF.

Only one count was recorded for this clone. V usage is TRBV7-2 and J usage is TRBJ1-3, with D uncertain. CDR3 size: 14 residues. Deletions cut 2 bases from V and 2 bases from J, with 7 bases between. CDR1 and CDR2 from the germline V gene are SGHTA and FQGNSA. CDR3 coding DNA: TGTGCCAGCAGCTTAATGCCGGCTGGAAACACCATATATTTT. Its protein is CASSLMPAGNTIYF.

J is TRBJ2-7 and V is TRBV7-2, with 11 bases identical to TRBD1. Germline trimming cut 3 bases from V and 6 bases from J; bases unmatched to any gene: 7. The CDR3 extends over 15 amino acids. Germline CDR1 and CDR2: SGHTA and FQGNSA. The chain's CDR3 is CASSFSGQGAFEQYF. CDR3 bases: TGTGCCAGCAGCTTCTCCGGACAGGGGGCTTTCGAGCAGTACTTC.

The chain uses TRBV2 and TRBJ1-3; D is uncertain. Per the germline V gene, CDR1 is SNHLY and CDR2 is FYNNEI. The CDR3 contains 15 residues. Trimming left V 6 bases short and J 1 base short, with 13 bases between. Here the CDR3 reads CASRRAVGSGNTIYF. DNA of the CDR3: TGTGCCAGCAGACGCGCGGTGGGTTCTGGAAACACCATATATTTT. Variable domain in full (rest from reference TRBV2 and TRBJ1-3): EPEVTQTPSHQVTQMGQEVILRCVPISNHLYFYWYRQILGQKVEFLVSFYNNEISEKSEIFDDQFSVERPDGSNFTLKIRSTKLEDSAMYFCASRRAVGSGNTIYFGEGSWLTVV.